This TCR beta chain was sequenced in a study of molecular identifiers for immune sequencing clone quantification. Note on this clonotype: Its antigen is unidentified.

Between about 19,000 and 1,100,000 sorted cells, with 10%, 30% or 50% RNA, yielded naive CD8 libraries. Naive CD8 T cells were picked out by sorting for CD8+CD4-CCR7+CD45RA+. Study-level results: Clones of above 20 RNA copies carried over 99% of effector molecules; in naive cells they carried under 1%.

TCRdb reprocessed the PCR reads with MiXCR, giving one entry per CDR3 protein. The profile shows 490,000 or so distinct CDR3 sequences, about a fifth of them singletons. The sample consisted of naive CD8+ T cells from blood, with Jurkat cell RNA spiked in. Subset here: FACS-sorted CD8+CD4-CCR7+CD45RA+ naive T cells. This TCR was recovered from a human donor in good health. Some libraries in this study had Jurkat cell RNA spiked in.

The CDR3 loop reads CSARVPWSLAFRNEQFF. For the CDR3, the DNA is TGCAGTGCTAGAGTTCCTTGGTCACTAGCCTTTCGGAATGAGCAGTTCTTC. The rearrangement links TRBV20-1 to TRBJ2-1; tentative D call: TRBD2 (6 bases). V was shortened by 1 base and J by 7 bases, with 23 bases between the two germline ends. Germline-derived CDR1 and CDR2 are DFQATT and SNEGSKA (reference sequence). The CDR3 totals 17 residues.